This T cell receptor beta chain is drawn from a study of T-cell reconstitution after alpha-beta-depleted transplantation in children. Points from the study as a whole: Newly produced T cells mostly accounted for T-cell counts and diversity one year post-transplant. The study reportedly traced alpha-beta T cells about two months after transplant to several hundred expanded graft clones. Surviving thymic progenitors and recipient T cells were the source of high TCRbeta diversity at day 60 in some patients.

This clonotype was seen repeatedly, ten times or more. What it binds is not known. Preparation of the TCRbeta library involved a method that used unique molecular identifiers. TCRdb reprocessed the PCR reads with MiXCR, giving one entry per CDR3 protein. The profile shows 300,000 to 350,000 distinct CDR3 sequences, around 25% of them singletons. This CDR3 contains 17 residues. V shed 4 bases and J 0 bases; nucleotides not matched to a gene: 11. The V gene's germline CDR1 is SGHRS and CDR2 YFSETQ. This clonotype originated in a male patient aged 10 to 17 who had a stem cell transplant for acute lymphoblastic leukemia, so the T cells may come from the graft donor. The sequencing used PBMCs, mostly from graft donor cells, collected 180 days after TCRalphabeta/CD19-depleted stem cell transplant. V is TRBV5-1 and J is TRBJ2-3; TRBD2 aligns across 7 bases. This CDR3 reads CASSAPPGGGSTDTQYF. The CDR3 nucleotides are TGCGCCAGCAGCGCACCCCCGGGCGGGGGTAGCACAGATACGCAGTATTTT.